The T cell receptor beta chain under discussion was sequenced for a study of T cell responses to AZD1222 COVID-19 vaccine. The germline V and J ends were trimmed by 4 bases and 2 bases, with 12 bases remaining between them. The germline gives CDR1 SGHRS, CDR2 YFSETQ. The CDR3 sequence is 14 residues long. TCRdb keeps only in-frame clones here, not all; method: immunoSEQ multiplex PCR. This sample has around 220,000 clones; about 95% occur once, and the top ten carry around 1.8%. The receptor was isolated from an adult who received the MenACWY meningococcal vaccine as a control. The sequences come from peripheral blood, collected 28 days after the second dose of the MenACWY control vaccine. V and J are TRBV5-1 and TRBJ1-1; possibly TRBD1 for D (5 bases). The CDR3 region has the DNA TGCGCCAGCAGCCCACCGGGGGGAAACACTGAAGCTTTCTTT. It translates to CASSPPGGNTEAFF.